This TCR beta chain came from a study of radiotherapy plus CTLA-4 blockade in lung cancer. For the study at large: In approximately 17% of patients, objective responses were seen; 31% had disease control. Notes on the study in general: Reports state that early shifts in blood T cell clones, with interferon-beta, best predicted response.

This clone appeared a single time. Its specificity is not known. The CDR3 spans 13 residues. V was clipped by 6 bases and J by 7 bases; unmatched bases: 5. CDR1 is MNHEY, CDR2 SVGAGI, per germline. The table came from immunoSEQ multiplex PCR; TCRdb's copy has only in-frame clones and leaves some out. The table lists 130,000 or so clones, just under 90% of them singletons. The TCR sequence derives from a human donor with non-small cell lung cancer that progressed on radiotherapy plus ipilimumab. The chain is built from TRBV6-5 and TRBJ1-2; 10 nucleotides line up with TRBD1. This specimen was peripheral blood, taken from a patient treated with radiotherapy plus ipilimumab. CDR3 amino acids: CASRGTGAVGYTF. Written as DNA, the CDR3 is TGTGCCAGCAGAGGGACAGGGGCCGTTGGCTACACCTTC.